What follows are 13 T cell receptor beta chains derived from one specimen sequenced in a study of T-cell reconstitution after alpha-beta-depleted transplantation in children. Preparing the TCRbeta library involved the use of unique molecular identifiers. TCRdb independently ran MiXCR on the PCR reads; one entry per CDR3 protein. Seen here are around 490,000 distinct CDR3 sequences, 9.5% to 12% observed once, and the top ten hold 12% to 15%. Source: PBMCs, mostly from graft donor cells, taken 180 days after TCRalphabeta/CD19-depleted stem cell transplant. These receptors came from a female patient aged 2 to 10 who had a stem cell transplant for aplastic anemia, so the T cells may come from the graft donor.

This chain uses TRBV27 with TRBJ2-7; 11 positions match TRBD1. With 3 bases clipped from V and 2 bases from J, the junction kept 15 bases outside the gene matches. Germline lookup yields CDR1 MNHEY and CDR2 SMNVEV (reference sequence). The CDR3 totals 19 residues. The CDR3 loop is CASSFPRTGGPMIAYEQYV. The CDR3 DNA reads as TGTGCCAGCAGTTTCCCTAGGACAGGGGGCCCGATGATAGCCTACGAGCAGTACGTC.

In this sample, this clonotype turned up a few times. The genes are TRBV11-3 and TRBJ2-2, with TRBD1 as a possible D gene (6 bases). With 5 bases removed from V and 4 bases from J, the gap between germline ends came to 11 bases. CDR3 length: 14 residues. CDR1 and CDR2 (germline): SGHNT, YENEEA. The DNA for the CDR3 is TGTGCCAGCAGCGACACAGGGCCCACCGGGGAGCTGTTTTTT. Translating it yields CASSDTGPTGELFF.

This clonotype was counted ten times or more. This chain uses TRBV5-1 with TRBJ2-5; the D gene is possibly TRBD1 (6 bases). The CDR3 sequence is 13 residues long. The germline V gene encodes CDR1 SGHRS and CDR2 YFSETQ. The V end was cut by 5 bases, the J end by 1 base, with 9 bases between. CDR3: CASRTGFQETQYF. The CDR3 DNA sequence: TGCGCCAGCAGGACAGGTTTCCAAGAGACCCAGTACTTC.

This clonotype was seen a handful of times. CDR3 sequence (DNA): TGTGCCAGCAGCGCCGGGACAGGGTTTTCCTACGAGCAGTACTTC. Amino acid sequence: CASSAGTGFSYEQYF. V usage is TRBV7-9 and J usage is TRBJ2-7; 9 bases fit TRBD1. The CDR3 length is 15 residues. Trimming cost V 5 bases and J 1 base; bases outside gene matches: 6. Germline loops: CDR1 SEHNR, CDR2 FQNEAQ (reference sequence).

The rearrangement links TRBV28 to TRBJ1-2; D gene unclear. Germline V lookup: CDR1 MDHEN, CDR2 SYDVKM. The length of the CDR3 is 15 residues. V was shortened by 2 bases and J by 4 bases, with 14 bases between the two germline ends. The CDR3 loop reads CASSLLNTEGYGYTF. CDR3 bases: TGTGCCAGCAGTTTACTTAACACAGAGGGCTATGGCTACACCTTC.

This clonotype came up a few times. The genes are TRBV4-3 and TRBJ2-1; D remains ambiguous. Germline CDR1 LGHNA, CDR2 YSLEER. This CDR3 region has 13 residues. V lost 0 bases and J lost 8, with 8 bases in between. CDR3 coding DNA: TGCGCCAGCAGCCAAGATCAAGGGTATGAGCAGTTCTTC. This sequence encodes CASSQDQGYEQFF.

In this sample, this clonotype turned up many times. The CDR3 nucleotides are TGTGCCAGCAGACGGGAGGGCCTTGGGGAGCAGTACTTC. Its protein is CASRREGLGEQYF. This chain connects TRBV12-3 or TRBV12-4 to TRBJ2-7, with 8 bases lining up with TRBD2. CDR3 length equals 13 residues. The trim removed 6 bases at V and 7 bases at J, leaving 8 bases unmatched.

There are a few counts of this clonotype. CDR3 nucleotides: TGTGCCAGCACTAATGCCTTTGAAGCTTTCTTT. Its protein product is CASTNAFEAFF. The chain uses TRBV6-2 or TRBV6-3 and TRBJ1-1; D gene unclear. The germline CDR1 and CDR2 sequences are MNHEY and SVGEGT. V lost 7 bases, J lost 7 bases, and 10 bases lay in between. There are 11 residues in the CDR3.

This clonotype was seen at least ten times. The rearrangement links TRBV15 to TRBJ1-6; no reliable D call. Germline-derived CDR1 and CDR2 are LNHNV and YYDKDF (reference sequence). The CDR3 length is 14 residues. The ends were cut back, 1 base at V and 7 bases at J, with 8 bases in the middle. The CDR3 DNA follows: TGTGCCACCAGCAGAGGACTTCCGAATTCACCCCTCCACTTT. This codes for CATSRGLPNSPLHF.

This chain uses TRBV18 with TRBJ2-2; 7 bases line up with TRBD1. Germline loops: CDR1 KGHSH, CDR2 LQKENI. There are 16 residues in the CDR3. Germline trimming cut 4 bases from V and 6 bases from J; bases unmatched to any gene: 11. Here the CDR3 reads CASSHSTGSIAGELFF. Written as DNA, the CDR3 is TGTGCCAGCTCACACTCGACAGGGTCGATAGCCGGGGAGCTGTTTTTT.

This clonotype was observed a few times. The J gene is TRBJ1-2, the V gene TRBV29-1, with D perhaps TRBD1 (6 bases). Germline V gene sequence: CDR1 SQVTM, CDR2 ANQGSEA. The V and J ends lost 4 bases and 6 bases respectively, with 9 bases between them. This CDR3 region has 11 residues. For the CDR3, the DNA is TGCAGCGTTGGGAGGGGGGATGGCTACACCTTC. This gives the protein CSVGRGDGYTF.

This clonotype was detected a few times. The chain couples TRBV7-2 to TRBJ2-1; 7 bases align to TRBD2. V gave up 4 bases and J gave up 6 bases; unmatched junction bases: 6. This CDR3 is built from 14 residues. Germline-derived CDR1 and CDR2 are SGHTA and FQGNSA. The CDR3 loop reads CASSSILAINEQFF. CDR3 DNA sequence: TGTGCCAGCAGCTCGATACTAGCGATCAATGAGCAGTTCTTC.

The V gene is TRBV5-1, the J gene TRBJ2-7; 10 bases match TRBD2. Germline V lookup: CDR1 SGHRS, CDR2 YFSETQ. The CDR3 is 16 residues long. Germline trimming cut 4 bases from V and 2 bases from J; bases unmatched to any gene: 9. CDR3 protein: CASSLLTSGLPYEQYV. The DNA of the CDR3 is TGCGCCAGCAGCCTCCTGACTAGCGGGTTGCCCTACGAGCAGTACGTC.